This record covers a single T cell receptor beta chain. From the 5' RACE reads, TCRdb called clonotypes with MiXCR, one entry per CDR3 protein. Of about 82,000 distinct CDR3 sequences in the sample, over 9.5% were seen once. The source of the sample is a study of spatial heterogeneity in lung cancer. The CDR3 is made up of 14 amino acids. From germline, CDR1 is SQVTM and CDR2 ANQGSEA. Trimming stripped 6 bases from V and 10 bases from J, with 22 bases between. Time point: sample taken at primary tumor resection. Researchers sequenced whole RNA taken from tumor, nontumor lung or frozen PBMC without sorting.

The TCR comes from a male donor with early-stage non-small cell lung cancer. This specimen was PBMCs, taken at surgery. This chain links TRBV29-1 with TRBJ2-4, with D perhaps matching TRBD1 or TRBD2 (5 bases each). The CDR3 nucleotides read TGCAGCGTCTCAACGAGGGGACCCCGTGGGATTCAGTACTTC. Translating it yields CSVSTRGPRGIQYF.